These T cell receptor beta chains were read from a single sample in a study of T cell repertoires in cytomegalovirus infection. Using its own MiXCR run on the reads, TCRdb lists one record per CDR3 protein. This table holds approximately 140,000 distinct CDR3 sequences, more than 7% found once. Material for sequencing was PBMCs. The receptors come from a human donor in good health (CMV status not recorded). Some clones in this sample may be carry-over from other donors' samples. The CDR3 runs from the conserved cysteine through the conserved F or W. The order of the fields is clone size, J gene, D gene, V gene, CDR3 DNA, CDR3 protein. The D gene is left open where the match is weak. Clone size is not always given. Where it is, it says once, few, many or a class for expanded clones.

NA TRBJ1-1 TRBD1 TRBV7-9 TGTGCCAGCAGCTTTGAGGGGGCGGACACTGAAGCTTTCTTT CASSFEGADTEAFF
NA TRBJ2-7 NA TRBV12-3/TRBV12-4 TGTGCCAGCGGCGGTTTTACCGAGCAGTACTTC CASGGFTEQYF
few TRBJ2-2 TRBD2 TRBV7-2 TGTGCCAGCAGCTCTAGCGGGGGAGGGACCGGGGAGCTGTTTTTT CASSSSGGGTGELFF
many TRBJ2-2 NA TRBV19 TGTGCCAGTAGTATATGGGGGAACACCGGGGAGCTGTTTTTT CASSIWGNTGELFF
many TRBJ2-7 TRBD2 TRBV5-6 TGTGCCAGCAGGCATCTAGCGGATCCTTACGAGCAGTACTTC CASRHLADPYEQYF
NA TRBJ1-3 NA TRBV2 TGTGCCAGCAGTGATGGTGGCGTGGGTGGAAACACCATATATTTT CASSDGGVGGNTIYF
many TRBJ2-1 NA TRBV7-3 TGTGCCAGCAGCTTTGGCGGGGCTCACAATGAGCAGTTCTTC CASSFGGAHNEQFF
many TRBJ2-7 NA TRBV11-3 TGTGCCAGCAGCTTAGATGGAAACAACCAATACGAGCAGTACTTC CASSLDGNNQYEQYF
many TRBJ2-7 TRBD2 TRBV28 TGTGCCAGCACCCGGGGGGGCCCCTACGAGCAGTACTTC CASTRGGPYEQYF
few TRBJ2-1 TRBD2 TRBV5-4 TGTGCCAGCAGCTCCGGACTAGCGGGGCCCAGTGAGCAGTTCTTC CASSSGLAGPSEQFF
many TRBJ1-4 NA TRBV20-1 TGCAGTGCAAGAGACAGGAGAAATGAAAAACTGTTTTTT CSARDRRNEKLFF
many TRBJ2-7 TRBD1 TRBV7-9 TGTGCCAGCAGCCCGACCCCGGGACAGGGAAACTACGAGCAGTACTTC CASSPTPGQGNYEQYF
NA TRBJ1-1 NA TRBV3-1 TGTGCCAGCAGCCAAGGACAGAGGGAAACTGAAGCTTTCTTT CASSQGQRETEAFF
many TRBJ2-1 TRBD2 TRBV10-3 TGTGCCATCAGCGGGGGGACGTGGGATGAGCAGTTCTTC CAISGGTWDEQFF
few TRBJ1-4 NA TRBV5-6 TGTGCCAGCAGCTTAGGGGGACTGAGCATGACTAATGAAAAACTGTTTTTT CASSLGGLSMTNEKLFF
many TRBJ1-2 NA TRBV7-2 TGTGCCAGCTCGGAGGCCCTTAGAGGCTACACCTTC CASSEALRGYTF
many TRBJ2-7 NA TRBV27 TGTGCCAGCAGTTTGGGTTCTGCCTACGAGCAGTACTTC CASSLGSAYEQYF
many TRBJ2-7 TRBD1 TRBV28 TGTGCCAGCAGTCCCCCCGGGACAGGACTCACCTACGAGCAGTACTTC CASSPPGTGLTYEQYF
many TRBJ1-1 TRBD1 TRBV14 TGTGCCAGCAGCCGGACAGGGGCAAAGCTAAAGGACACTGAAGCTTTCTTT CASSRTGAKLKDTEAFF
few TRBJ2-5 TRBD1 TRBV28 TGTGCCAGCAGTTTAAGGGTTGGGACAGGGTGGAAGACCCAGTACTTC CASSLRVGTGWKTQYF
NA TRBJ1-2 NA TRBV18 TGTGCCAGCTCACCACCCCCGACAGTTGCCGGCTACACCTTC CASSPPPTVAGYTF
many TRBJ2-4 TRBD2 TRBV4-1 TGCGCCAGCAGCCAAGATCGGGAGGGGGAAGCCAAAAACATTCAGTACTTC CASSQDREGEAKNIQYF
many TRBJ2-7 NA TRBV2 TGTGCCAGCACGAAGGGGTCCTACGAGCAGTACTTC CASTKGSYEQYF
few TRBJ2-1 NA TRBV5-1 TGCGCCAGCAGCTTGGGATCCGGGACGCAAAGCTCCTACAATGAGCAGTTCTTC CASSLGSGTQSSYNEQFF
many TRBJ1-1 NA TRBV5-1 TGCGCCAGCAGCGGGGGTGGCACTGAAGCTTTCTTT CASSGGGTEAFF
many TRBJ2-1 NA TRBV7-3 TGTGCCAGCAGCTTAGTGGTGAGCTCCTACAATGAGCAGTTCTTC CASSLVVSSYNEQFF
many TRBJ1-1 NA TRBV6-1 TGTGCCAGCAGTGAAGGGGGGAACACTGAAGCTTTCTTT CASSEGGNTEAFF
NA TRBJ1-1 NA TRBV11-2 TGTGCCAGCAGCTTAGTAGCGGGGGGAAGGACTGAAGCTTTCTTT CASSLVAGGRTEAFF
few TRBJ2-5 NA TRBV7-2 TGTGCCAGCAGCTTAGGGCGGGATACAGAGACCCAGTACTTC CASSLGRDTETQYF
many TRBJ1-1 NA TRBV7-2 TGTGCCAGCAGGCCTACCTTAAGGGCGGGATGGACTGAAGCTTTCTTT CASRPTLRAGWTEAFF
NA TRBJ2-7 NA TRBV20-1 TGCAGTGCTAGGGAATCCGGGACACCCGTCTACGAGCAGTACTTC CSARESGTPVYEQYF
many TRBJ2-7 NA TRBV28 TGTGCCAGCAGTGCACCCGGAGACAGCCTCTACGAGCAGTACTTC CASSAPGDSLYEQYF
NA TRBJ1-2 TRBD1 TRBV2 TGTGCCACCTTCTCCGACAGGGACCTATGGGGCTACACCTTC CATFSDRDLWGYTF
few TRBJ2-5 TRBD2 TRBV4-2 TGTGCCAGCAGCCCCTTGGAGACTAGCGGGCCTACGGGGGGAGAGACCCAGTACTTC CASSPLETSGPTGGETQYF
NA TRBJ1-1 NA TRBV20-1 TGCAGTGCTAAGCCAGGCCCAGAGGTGAACACTGAAGCTTTCTTT CSAKPGPEVNTEAFF
many TRBJ2-7 TRBD1 TRBV7-2 TGTGCCAGCAGTAAAGACCCAGGGGGCGGCGTCAACGAGCAGTACTTC CASSKDPGGGVNEQYF